The TCR beta chain under discussion was sequenced for a study of identical twins. Study-wide points: For out-of-frame alpha sequences shared by twins, low generation probability was in excess. A lower insertion count was a feature of abundant cord blood beta clonotypes, with no such feature in memory repertoires. It was cross-sectional statistical analysis, not following the same donors, that the conclusions relied on.

Template switching supplied a universal primer site; unique molecular identifiers were carried on the cDNA. MiXCR, run by TCRdb on the 5' RACE reads, gives a single entry per CDR3 protein. There are fewer than 250,000 distinct CDR3 sequences in the sample; over 8% occur only once, and about 5.2% lies in the top ten. In this sample, this clonotype turned up a few times. No antigen is known for it. V gave up 3 bases and J gave up 5 bases, with 10 bases separating them. From germline, CDR1 is SGHTA and CDR2 FQGTGA. The CDR3 runs 13 residues. V usage is TRBV7-3 and J usage is TRBJ2-5, with D maybe TRBD2 (6 bases). Sequencing was carried out using memory (CD45RO+) T cells sorted from blood. The sequence derives from a woman under 30 in good health. CDR3: CASSLDYAETQYF. The CDR3 nucleotides are TGTGCCAGCAGCTTGGACTACGCGGAGACCCAGTACTTC. The entire variable domain, with the rest obtained from reference TRBV7-3 and TRBJ2-5, is as follows: GAGVSQTPSNKVTEKGKYVELRCDPISGHTALYWYRQSLGQGPEFLIYFQGTGAADDSGLPNDRFFAVRPEGSVSTLKIQRTERGDSAVYLCASSLDYAETQYFGPGTRLLVL.